These 6 T cell receptor beta chains share one sample of origin, sequenced in a study of blood T cell repertoires in COVID-19. Here immunoSEQ multiplex PCR was the method, and the copy in TCRdb shows in-frame clones only, minus some. The data contain 200,000 to 250,000 clones, 80% of them singletons. Sequenced: peripheral blood. The receptors here all came from a woman in her 70s with acute or convalescent COVID-19.

This clone was seen a few times. The chain employs TRBV7-2 and TRBJ2-2; 9 bases match TRBD1. This CDR3 has 17 amino acids. The germline CDR1 and CDR2 sequences are SGHTA and FQGNSA. The V and J ends lost 6 bases and 4 bases, in that order; junction bases with no gene match: 12. The CDR3 DNA reads TGTGCCAGCAGGACCACAGGGGGCGACATAGGCACCGGGGAGCTGTTTTTT. It translates to CASRTTGGDIGTGELFF.

V and J are TRBV7-2 and TRBJ2-2; TRBD1 aligns across 9 bases. Germline V CDR1 and CDR2: SGHTA, FQGNSA. V shed 5 bases and J 6 bases; nucleotides not matched to a gene: 4. The CDR3 is 14 amino acids. This chain's CDR3 is CASSPRTGAGELFF. Here the CDR3 DNA reads TGTGCCAGCAGCCCCCGGACAGGGGCCGGGGAGCTGTTTTTT.

There are a few counts of this clone. The chain couples TRBV7-6 to TRBJ2-5, with 7 bases lining up with TRBD2. The CDR3 length is 14 residues. Looked up from germline, CDR1 is SGHVS and CDR2 is FNYEAQ. The V gene end was trimmed by 11 bases and the J gene end by 4 bases; junction bases not matched to a gene: 13. The CDR3 is CASRGGRAGETQYF. CDR3 nucleotide sequence: TGTGCCTCCCGGGGAGGGAGGGCCGGAGAGACCCAGTACTTC.

V and J are TRBV29-1 and TRBJ1-2, with a possible D match to TRBD1 (6 bases). The CDR3 sequence is 11 residues long. In germline, CDR1 is SQVTM, CDR2 ANQGSEA. Trimming cost V 8 bases and J 7 bases, with 14 bases left between them. CDR3 sequence (DNA): TGCAGCTCCCTAACAGGGCTTGGCTACACCTTC. This encodes CSSLTGLGYTF.

V gene TRBV28 combines with J gene TRBJ1-2; no reliable D call. CDR1 MDHEN and CDR2 SYDVKM come from the germline V gene. The CDR3 is 13 amino acids. With 3 bases removed from V and 0 bases from J, the gap between germline ends came to 5 bases. Here the CDR3 reads CASSLRANYGYTF. The CDR3 DNA reads TGTGCCAGCAGTTTGCGGGCTAACTATGGCTACACCTTC.

This chain links TRBV24-1 with TRBJ2-1, with 7 bases identical to TRBD2. The ends lost 4 bases at V and 8 bases at J; junction bases unmatched: 4. Germline CDR1 is KGHDR and CDR2 is SFDVKD. CDR3 size: 13 residues. The CDR3 DNA is TGTGCCACCAGTGACCCGGGAGGCGATGAGCAGTTCTTC. Residues: CATSDPGGDEQFF.